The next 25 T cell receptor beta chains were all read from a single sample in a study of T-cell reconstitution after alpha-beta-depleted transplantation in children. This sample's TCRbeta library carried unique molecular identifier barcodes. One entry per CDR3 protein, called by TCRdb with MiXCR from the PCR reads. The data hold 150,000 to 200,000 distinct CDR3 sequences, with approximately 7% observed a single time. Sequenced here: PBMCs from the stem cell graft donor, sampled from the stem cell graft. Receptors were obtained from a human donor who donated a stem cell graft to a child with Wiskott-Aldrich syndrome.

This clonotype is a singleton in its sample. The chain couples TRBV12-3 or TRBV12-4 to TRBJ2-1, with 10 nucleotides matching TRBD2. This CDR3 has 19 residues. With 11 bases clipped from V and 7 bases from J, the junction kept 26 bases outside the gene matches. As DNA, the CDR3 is TGTGCCTTCAGTTCCCACTACCCCCCGGTAGCGGGGGGCGGGAATGAGCAGTTCTTC. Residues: CAFSSHYPPVAGGGNEQFF.

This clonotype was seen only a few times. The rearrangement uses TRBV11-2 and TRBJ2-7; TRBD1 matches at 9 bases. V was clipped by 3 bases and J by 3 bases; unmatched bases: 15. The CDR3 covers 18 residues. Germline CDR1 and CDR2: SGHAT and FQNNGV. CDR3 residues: CASSLTGTGRRAYYEQYF. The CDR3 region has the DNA TGTGCCAGCAGCTTGACCGGGACAGGGCGTAGGGCCTACTACGAGCAGTACTTC.

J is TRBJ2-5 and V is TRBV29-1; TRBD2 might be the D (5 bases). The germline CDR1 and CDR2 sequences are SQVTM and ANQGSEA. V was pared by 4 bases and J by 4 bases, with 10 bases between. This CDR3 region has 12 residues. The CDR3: CSVVLARETQYF. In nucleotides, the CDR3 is TGCAGCGTTGTATTAGCGCGAGAGACCCAGTACTTC.

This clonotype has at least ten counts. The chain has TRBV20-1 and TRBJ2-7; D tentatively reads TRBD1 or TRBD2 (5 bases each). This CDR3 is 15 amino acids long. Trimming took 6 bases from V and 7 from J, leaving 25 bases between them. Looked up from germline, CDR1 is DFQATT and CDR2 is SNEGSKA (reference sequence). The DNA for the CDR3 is TGCAGTGCAACGGCCCCCGGGACCCCCCTGACGGAGCAGTACTTC. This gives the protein CSATAPGTPLTEQYF.

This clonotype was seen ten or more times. CDR3 DNA: TGTGCCATCAGTGCCAGGGATGATCAGCCCCAGCATTTT. It encodes CAISARDDQPQHF. The V gene is TRBV10-3, the J gene TRBJ1-5, with D possibly TRBD1 on 5 matching bases. The CDR3 contains 13 residues. Trimming pared 4 bases from V and 5 bases from J, leaving 9 bases between. Per the germline V gene, CDR1 is ENHRY and CDR2 is SYGVKD.

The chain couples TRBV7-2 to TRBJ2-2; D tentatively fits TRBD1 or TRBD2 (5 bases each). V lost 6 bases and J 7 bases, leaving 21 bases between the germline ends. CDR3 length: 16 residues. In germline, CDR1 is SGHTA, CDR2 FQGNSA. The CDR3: CASRHSAGTSNGELFF. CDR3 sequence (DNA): TGTGCCAGCAGGCACAGCGCCGGGACGTCCAACGGGGAGCTGTTTTTT.

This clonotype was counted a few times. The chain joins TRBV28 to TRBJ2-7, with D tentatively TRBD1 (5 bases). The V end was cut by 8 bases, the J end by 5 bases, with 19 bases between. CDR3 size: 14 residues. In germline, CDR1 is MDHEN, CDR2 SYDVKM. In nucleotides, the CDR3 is TGTGCCAGCTTGGACCAGGGAATAGGCAACGAGCAGTACTTC. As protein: CASLDQGIGNEQYF.

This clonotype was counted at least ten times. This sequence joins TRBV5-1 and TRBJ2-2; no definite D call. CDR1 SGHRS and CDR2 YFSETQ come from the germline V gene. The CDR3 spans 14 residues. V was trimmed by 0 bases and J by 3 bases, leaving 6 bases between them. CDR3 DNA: TGCGCCAGCAGCTTGGAAGGTTACACCGGGGAGCTGTTTTTT. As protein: CASSLEGYTGELFF.

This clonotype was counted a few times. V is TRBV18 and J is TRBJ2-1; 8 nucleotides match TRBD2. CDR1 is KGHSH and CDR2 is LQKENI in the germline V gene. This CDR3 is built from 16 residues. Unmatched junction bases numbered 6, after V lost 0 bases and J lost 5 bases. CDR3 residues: CASSPPNGGVNNEQFF. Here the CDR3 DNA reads TGTGCCAGCTCACCACCGAACGGGGGGGTTAACAATGAGCAGTTCTTC.

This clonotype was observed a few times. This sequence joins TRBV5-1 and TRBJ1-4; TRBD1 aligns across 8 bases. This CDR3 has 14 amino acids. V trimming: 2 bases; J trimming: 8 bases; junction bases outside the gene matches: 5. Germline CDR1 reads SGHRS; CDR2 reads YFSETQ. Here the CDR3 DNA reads TGCGCCAGCAGCTTCTGGACAGGGAGAGAAAAACTGTTTTTT. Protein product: CASSFWTGREKLFF.

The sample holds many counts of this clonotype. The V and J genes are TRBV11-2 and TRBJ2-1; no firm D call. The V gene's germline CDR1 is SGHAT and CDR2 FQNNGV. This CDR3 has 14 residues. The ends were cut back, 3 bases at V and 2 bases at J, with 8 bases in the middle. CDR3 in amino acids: CASSLGQTYNEQFF. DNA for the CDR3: TGTGCCAGCAGCTTGGGCCAGACCTACAATGAGCAGTTCTTC.

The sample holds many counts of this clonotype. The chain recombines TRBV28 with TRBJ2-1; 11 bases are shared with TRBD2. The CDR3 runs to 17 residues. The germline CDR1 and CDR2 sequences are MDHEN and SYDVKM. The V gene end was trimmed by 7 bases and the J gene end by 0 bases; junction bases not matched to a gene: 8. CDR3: CASIVTSGASSYNEQFF. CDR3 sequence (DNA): TGTGCCAGCATAGTGACTAGCGGGGCCAGCTCCTACAATGAGCAGTTCTTC.

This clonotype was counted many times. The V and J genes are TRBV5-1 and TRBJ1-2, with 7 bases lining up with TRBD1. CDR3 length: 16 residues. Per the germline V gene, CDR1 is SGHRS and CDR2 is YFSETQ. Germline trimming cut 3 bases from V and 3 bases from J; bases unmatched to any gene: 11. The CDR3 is CASSSGTGVFDYGYTF. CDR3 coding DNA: TGCGCCAGCAGCTCGGGAACAGGGGTCTTTGACTATGGCTACACCTTC.

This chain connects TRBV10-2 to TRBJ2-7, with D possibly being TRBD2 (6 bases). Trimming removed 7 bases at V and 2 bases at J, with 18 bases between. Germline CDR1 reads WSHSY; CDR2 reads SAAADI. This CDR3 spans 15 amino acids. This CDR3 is CASTSPGLPTYEQYF. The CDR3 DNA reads TGCGCCAGCACCTCCCCGGGACTTCCGACCTACGAGCAGTACTTC.

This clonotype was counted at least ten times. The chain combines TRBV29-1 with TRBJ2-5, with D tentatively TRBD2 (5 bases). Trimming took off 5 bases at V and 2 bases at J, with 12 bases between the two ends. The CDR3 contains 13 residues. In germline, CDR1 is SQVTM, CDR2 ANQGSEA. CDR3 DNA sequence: TGCAGCGTTCGAGGGTCATCACAAGAGACCCAGTACTTC. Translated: CSVRGSSQETQYF.

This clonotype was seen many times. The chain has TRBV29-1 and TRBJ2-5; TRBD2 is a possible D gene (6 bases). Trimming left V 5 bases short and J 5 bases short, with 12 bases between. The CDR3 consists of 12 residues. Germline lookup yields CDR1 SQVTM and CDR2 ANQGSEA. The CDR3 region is CSVNPSGETQYF. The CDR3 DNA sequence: TGCAGCGTTAACCCCAGCGGGGAGACCCAGTACTTC. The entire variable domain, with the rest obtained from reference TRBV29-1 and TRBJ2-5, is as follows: SAVISQKPSRDICQRGTSLTIQCQVDSQVTMMFWYRQQPGQSLTLIATANQGSEATYESGFVIDKFPISRPNLTFSTLTVSNMSPEDSSIYLCSVNPSGETQYFGPGTRLLVL.

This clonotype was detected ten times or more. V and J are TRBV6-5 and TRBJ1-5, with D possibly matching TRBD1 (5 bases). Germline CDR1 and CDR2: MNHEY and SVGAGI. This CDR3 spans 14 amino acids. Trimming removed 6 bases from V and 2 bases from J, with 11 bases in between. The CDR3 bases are TGTGCCAGCAGCCGGGGGGGTGGCAATCAGCCCCAGCATTTT. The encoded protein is CASSRGGGNQPQHF.

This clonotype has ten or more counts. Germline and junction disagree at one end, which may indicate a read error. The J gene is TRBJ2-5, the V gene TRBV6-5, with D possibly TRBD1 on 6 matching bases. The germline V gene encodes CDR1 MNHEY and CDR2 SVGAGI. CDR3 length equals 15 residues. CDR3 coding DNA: TGTGCCAGCAGCTACTGGGGGCAGGGGAAAGAGACCCAGTACTTC. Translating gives CASSYWGQGKETQYF.

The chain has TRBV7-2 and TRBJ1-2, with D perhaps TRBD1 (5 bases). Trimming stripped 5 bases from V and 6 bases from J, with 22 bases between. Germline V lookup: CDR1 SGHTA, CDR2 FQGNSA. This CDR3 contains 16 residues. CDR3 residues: CASSHMEGPGFDGYTF. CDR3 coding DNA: TGTGCCAGCAGCCACATGGAGGGGCCTGGGTTCGATGGCTACACCTTC. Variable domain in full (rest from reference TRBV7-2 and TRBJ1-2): GAGVSQSPSNKVTEKGKDVELRCDPISGHTALYWYRQSLGQGLEFLIYFQGNSAPDKSGLPSDRFSAERTGGSVSTLTIQRTQQEDSAVYLCASSHMEGPGFDGYTFGSGTRLTVV.

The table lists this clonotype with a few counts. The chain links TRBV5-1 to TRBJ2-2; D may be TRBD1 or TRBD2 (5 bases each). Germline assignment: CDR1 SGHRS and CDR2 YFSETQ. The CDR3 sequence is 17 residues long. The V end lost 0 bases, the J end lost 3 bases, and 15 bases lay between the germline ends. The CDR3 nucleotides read TGCGCCAGCAGCTTGGTAGGATCTAGAGGGGACACCGGGGAGCTGTTTTTT. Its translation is CASSLVGSRGDTGELFF.

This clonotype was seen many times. CDR3: CASSGQGTSGISYEQYF. In DNA form, the CDR3 reads TGTGCCAGCAGCGGACAGGGGACTAGCGGTATCTCCTACGAGCAGTACTTC. V gene TRBV12-3 or TRBV12-4 combines with J gene TRBJ2-7, with 11 bases aligning to TRBD2. V gave up 6 bases and J gave up 0 bases; unmatched junction bases: 10. The CDR3 totals 17 residues.

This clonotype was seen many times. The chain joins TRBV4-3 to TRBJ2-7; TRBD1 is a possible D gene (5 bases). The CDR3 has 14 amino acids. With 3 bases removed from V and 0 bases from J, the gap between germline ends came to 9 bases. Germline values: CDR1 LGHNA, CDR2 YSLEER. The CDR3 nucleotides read TGCGCCAGCAGCCAGTGGGGCCCCTCCTACGAGCAGTACTTC. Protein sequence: CASSQWGPSYEQYF.

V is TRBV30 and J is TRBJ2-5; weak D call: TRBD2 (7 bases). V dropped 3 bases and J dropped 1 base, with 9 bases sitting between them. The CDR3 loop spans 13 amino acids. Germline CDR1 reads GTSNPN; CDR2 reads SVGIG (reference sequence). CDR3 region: CAWSGGPQETQYF. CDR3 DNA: TGTGCCTGGAGCGGGGGGCCCCAAGAGACCCAGTACTTC.

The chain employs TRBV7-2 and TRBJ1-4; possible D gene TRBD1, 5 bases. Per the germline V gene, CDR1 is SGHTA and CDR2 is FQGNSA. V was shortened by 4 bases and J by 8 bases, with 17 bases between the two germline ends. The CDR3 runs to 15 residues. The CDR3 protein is CASSSHQLEGEKLFF. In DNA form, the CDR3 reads TGTGCCAGCAGCTCCCACCAGCTCGAGGGGGAAAAACTGTTTTTT.

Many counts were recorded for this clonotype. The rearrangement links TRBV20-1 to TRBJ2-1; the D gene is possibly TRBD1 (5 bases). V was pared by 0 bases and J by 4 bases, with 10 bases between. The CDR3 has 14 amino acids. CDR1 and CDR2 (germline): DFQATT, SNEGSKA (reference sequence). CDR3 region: CSARDRKGYNEQFF. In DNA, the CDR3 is TGCAGTGCTAGAGATCGAAAGGGGTACAATGAGCAGTTCTTC.